A single sample gave rise to the 10 T cell receptor beta chains below, sequenced in a study of T cells in Graves' hyperthyroidism and ophthalmopathy. TCR beta CDR3 region amplification was performed from RNA transcripts. Initially, a first-round RT-PCR of the TCR CDR3 employed the HTBI primer set. TCRdb used MiXCR to reprocess the multiplex PCR reads, holding one entry per CDR3 protein. The profile shows nearly 600,000 distinct CDR3 sequences, 11% to 15% of them singletons. The sample taken for sequencing was blood. Receptor source: a woman aged 18-35 years with Graves' ophthalmopathy.

At least ten counts were recorded for this clonotype. The V gene is TRBV3-1, the J gene TRBJ1-5; TRBD1 matches 9 bases. V lost 4 bases, J lost 0 bases, and 10 bases stayed unmatched. CDR1 is LGHDT and CDR2 is YNNKEL in the germline V gene (reference sequence). This CDR3 contains 18 residues. The CDR3 loop is CASSRSTGTGRSNQPQHF. The CDR3 bases are TGTGCCAGCAGCCGGTCTACCGGGACAGGGCGTAGCAATCAGCCCCAGCATTTT.

V gene TRBV20-1 combines with J gene TRBJ2-3; 10 bases match TRBD2. Trimming at V came to 2 bases and at J to 3 bases, leaving 2 bases not matched to a gene. The CDR3 is made up of 14 amino acids. Per germline, CDR1 DFQATT and CDR2 SNEGSKA (reference sequence). The CDR3: CSARLAGDTDTQYF. CDR3 DNA: TGCAGTGCTAGACTAGCGGGGGATACAGATACGCAGTATTTT.

The V and J genes are TRBV19 and TRBJ1-5; 9 bases line up with TRBD1. The junction had 18 bases not matched to a gene; V was cut back by 7 bases and J by 11 bases. The germline V gene has CDR1 LNHDA and CDR2 SQIVND (reference sequence). This CDR3 has 16 residues. CDR3 nucleotide sequence: TGTGCCAGTATCCGAACGGGACAGGGAATTTTGGGGGCCCAGCATTTT. Translating gives CASIRTGQGILGAQHF.

This clonotype was observed many times. The chain recombines TRBV27 with TRBJ2-7; D uncertain. This CDR3 region has 15 residues. Germline values: CDR1 MNHEY, CDR2 SMNVEV (reference sequence). V dropped 3 bases and J dropped 1 base, with 13 bases sitting between them. CDR3 nucleotide sequence: TGTGCCAGCAGTTTTACCGCCCAGGATTCCTACGAGCAGTACTTC. Residues: CASSFTAQDSYEQYF.

This clonotype appeared many times. The chain links TRBV27 to TRBJ1-1; D gene ambiguous. V was clipped by 9 bases and J by 4 bases, with 18 bases between them. Looked up from germline, CDR1 is MNHEY and CDR2 is SMNVEV (reference sequence). The CDR3 is 14 amino acids. DNA of the CDR3: TGTGCCAGTTCGTGGGTCCCCTTAGGCACTGAAGCTTTCTTT. As protein: CASSWVPLGTEAFF.

This clonotype has a count of ten or more. The V and J genes are TRBV12-3 or TRBV12-4 and TRBJ1-3; D is unresolved. The CDR3 consists of 13 residues. V was shortened by 7 bases and J by 2 bases, with 9 bases between the two germline ends. The CDR3 sequence is CASTLDAGNTIYF. CDR3 in DNA: TGTGCCAGCACCTTGGACGCTGGAAACACCATATATTTT.

This clonotype was seen ten or more times. This sequence joins TRBV18 and TRBJ1-1; 7 positions agree with TRBD1. The CDR3 covers 14 residues. V dropped 4 bases and J dropped 3; count of bases not matched to a gene: 5. Germline-derived CDR1 and CDR2 are KGHSH and LQKENI. This chain's CDR3 is CASSRPGGDTEAFF. As DNA, the CDR3 is TGTGCCAGCTCACGTCCAGGGGGAGACACTGAAGCTTTCTTT.

This clonotype was found many times. The rearrangement uses TRBV2 and TRBJ2-7; TRBD2 might be the D (5 bases). V lost 6 bases and J lost 4, with 16 bases in between. The CDR3 has 14 amino acids. Germline CDR1 reads SNHLY; CDR2 reads FYNNEI. This CDR3 reads CASRVEGGSYEQYF. In DNA form, the CDR3 reads TGTGCCAGCAGGGTTGAAGGAGGTTCTTACGAGCAGTACTTC.

At least ten counts were recorded for this clonotype. The chain joins TRBV5-1 to TRBJ2-3, with TRBD2 matching 12 bases. The CDR3 has 17 residues. V gave up 4 bases and J gave up 1 base; unmatched junction bases: 7. Germline CDR1 is SGHRS and CDR2 is YFSETQ. The CDR3 DNA follows: TGCGCCAGCAGCGGAGGACTAGCGGGATATCGCACAGATACGCAGTATTTT. Translation gives CASSGGLAGYRTDTQYF. The entire variable domain, with the rest obtained from reference TRBV5-1 and TRBJ2-3, is as follows: KAGVTQTPRYLIKTRGQQVTLSCSPISGHRSVSWYQQTPGQGLQFLFEYFSETQRNKGNFPGRFSGRQFSNSRSEMNVSTLELGDSALYLCASSGGLAGYRTDTQYFGPGTRLTVL.

This clonotype was counted ten times or more. V usage is TRBV30 and J usage is TRBJ2-7, with TRBD1 identical over 9 bases. Unmatched junction bases numbered 3, after V lost 0 bases and J lost 0 bases. Germline loops: CDR1 GTSNPN, CDR2 SVGIG (reference sequence). The CDR3 contains 15 residues. The CDR3 region is CAWSVGTGSSYEQYF. In DNA form, the CDR3 reads TGTGCCTGGAGTGTGGGGACAGGGAGCTCCTACGAGCAGTACTTC.